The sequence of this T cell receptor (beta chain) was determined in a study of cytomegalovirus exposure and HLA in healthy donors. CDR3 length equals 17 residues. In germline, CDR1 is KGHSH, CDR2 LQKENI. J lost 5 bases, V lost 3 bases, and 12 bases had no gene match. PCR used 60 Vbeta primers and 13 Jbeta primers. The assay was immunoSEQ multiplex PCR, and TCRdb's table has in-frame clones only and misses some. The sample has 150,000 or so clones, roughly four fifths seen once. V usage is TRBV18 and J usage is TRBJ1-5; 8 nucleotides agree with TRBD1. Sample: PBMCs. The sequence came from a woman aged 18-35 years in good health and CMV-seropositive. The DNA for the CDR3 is TGTGCCAGCTCACCTTTTTCGGCCGGGACAGGAGATCAGCCCCAGCATTTT. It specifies CASSPFSAGTGDQPQHF.